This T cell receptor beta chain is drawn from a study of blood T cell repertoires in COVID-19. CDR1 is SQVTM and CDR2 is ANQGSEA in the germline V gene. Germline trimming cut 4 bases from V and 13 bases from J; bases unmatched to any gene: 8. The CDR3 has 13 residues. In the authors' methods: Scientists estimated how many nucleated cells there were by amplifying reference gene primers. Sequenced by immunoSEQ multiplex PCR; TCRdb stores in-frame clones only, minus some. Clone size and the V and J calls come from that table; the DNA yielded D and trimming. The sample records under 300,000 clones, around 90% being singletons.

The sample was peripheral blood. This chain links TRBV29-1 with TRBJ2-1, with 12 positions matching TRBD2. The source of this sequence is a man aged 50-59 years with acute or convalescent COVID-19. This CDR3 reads CSVGASGGATQFF. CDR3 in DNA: TGCAGCGTTGGGGCTAGCGGGGGGGCCACTCAGTTCTTC.